This TCR beta chain was documented in a study of molecular identifiers for immune sequencing clone quantification. The V end lost 4 bases, the J end lost 6 bases, and 15 bases lay between the germline ends. CDR3 length equals 14 residues. The germline gives CDR1 LGHNA, CDR2 YSLEER. Via MiXCR, TCRdb re-called the PCR reads, giving one row per CDR3 protein. The table has hundreds of thousands of distinct CDR3 sequences, about 20% seen once. This clonotype showed up many times. The chain has TRBV4-3 and TRBJ1-1; the D gene is possibly TRBD1 (5 bases). Source material: naive CD8+ T cells from blood, with Jurkat cell RNA spiked in. Sample subset: FACS-sorted CD8+CD4-CCR7+CD45RA+ naive T cells. The receptor comes from a human donor in good health. Some libraries in this study had Jurkat cell RNA spiked in. Here the CDR3 reads CASSLSRGSAEAFF. The CDR3 nucleotides are TGCGCCAGCAGCCTAAGTAGGGGTAGCGCTGAAGCTTTCTTT.